This entry lists 9 T cell receptor beta chains sequenced from one sample in a study of shared clonotypes between healthy human individuals. TCRdb keeps only in-frame clones here, not all; method: immunoSEQ multiplex PCR. The data hold fewer than 1.8 million clones, with 98% observed a single time. The sequenced sample was naive CD4+ T cells sorted from blood. Subset specified: CD45RA+ positively selected. These receptors all stem from a young man in good health.

The V gene is TRBV5-1, the J gene TRBJ2-7, with D tentatively TRBD2 (6 bases). Per the germline V gene, CDR1 is SGHRS and CDR2 is YFSETQ. V lost 2 bases and J 6 bases, leaving 12 bases between the germline ends. The length of the CDR3 is 13 residues. The CDR3 loop is CASSLQEEGEQYF. In DNA, the CDR3 is TGCGCCAGCAGCTTACAGGAGGAGGGCGAGCAGTACTTC.

CDR3 sequence (DNA): TGTGCCAGCTCACCACGGCGGGGGCCAGAGACCCAGTACTTC. Its translation is CASSPRRGPETQYF. This chain connects TRBV18 to TRBJ2-5, with TRBD2 as a possible D gene (7 bases). V was shortened by 1 base and J by 4 bases, with 10 bases between the two germline ends. CDR1 KGHSH and CDR2 LQKENI come from the germline V gene. The CDR3 sequence is 14 residues long.

V is TRBV6-6 and J is TRBJ2-1; 7 bases align to TRBD2. The CDR3 sequence is 16 residues long. The V gene end was trimmed by 0 bases and the J gene end by 2 bases; junction bases not matched to a gene: 4. The germline V gene encodes CDR1 MNHNY and CDR2 SVGAGI (reference sequence). The CDR3 protein is CASSYSGGNPYNEQFF. The CDR3 nucleotides are TGTGCCAGCAGTTACTCGGGGGGGAACCCCTACAATGAGCAGTTCTTC.

Comments on this clone: The same CDR3 can be traced to other DNA sequences in this sample. The genes are TRBV9 and TRBJ1-1, with 8 nucleotides matching TRBD1. The germline V gene encodes CDR1 SGDLS and CDR2 YYNGEE. This CDR3 has 14 residues. The V segment lost 2 bases and the J segment 1 base; nucleotides outside the gene matches: 1. The CDR3 region is CASSVTGGNTEAFF. The CDR3 bases are TGTGCCAGCAGCGTTACAGGGGGGAACACTGAAGCTTTCTTT.

J is TRBJ2-7 and V is TRBV5-6; D gene uncertain. V shed 5 bases and J shed 1 base, with 13 bases lying between them. Germline loops: CDR1 SGHDT, CDR2 YYEEEE. The CDR3 covers 14 residues. CDR3: CASSGPRSSYEQYF. For the CDR3, the DNA is TGTGCCAGCAGTGGCCCACGAAGTTCCTACGAGCAGTACTTC.

The chain is built from TRBV5-4 and TRBJ2-7, with a tentative D call TRBD2 (5 bases). The CDR3 has 14 amino acids. Germline CDR1 is SGHNT and CDR2 is YYREEE (reference sequence). The V and J ends lost 0 bases and 2 bases respectively, with 9 bases between them. The CDR3 region is CASSLGLSTYEQYF. The CDR3 nucleotides read TGTGCCAGCAGCTTGGGACTAAGTACCTACGAGCAGTACTTC.

The chain carries TRBV5-1 and TRBJ2-7, with TRBD1 identical over 8 bases. This CDR3 is 13 amino acids long. From germline, CDR1 is SGHRS and CDR2 YFSETQ. V shed 3 bases and J 6 bases; nucleotides not matched to a gene: 5. CDR3: CASSSNDRGEQYF. DNA of the CDR3: TGCGCCAGCAGCTCCAATGACAGGGGCGAGCAGTACTTC.

The rearrangement uses TRBV6-5 and TRBJ2-7; D might be TRBD1 or TRBD2, each matching 5 bases. The CDR3 is 14 amino acids. With 2 bases removed from V and 4 bases from J, the gap between germline ends came to 12 bases. Germline values: CDR1 MNHEY, CDR2 SVGAGI. As DNA, the CDR3 is TGTGCCAGCAGTTACCAGTCGGGGCAGTACGAGCAGTACTTC. This translates into CASSYQSGQYEQYF.

The chain couples TRBV10-2 to TRBJ2-1; D is possibly TRBD2 (5 bases). The V end was cut by 3 bases, the J end by 4 bases, with 7 bases between. The CDR3 is 13 amino acids. Germline V gives CDR1 WSHSY, CDR2 SAAADI. As DNA, the CDR3 is TGCGCCAGCAGTGATTGGAGGTACAATGAGCAGTTCTTC. Residues: CASSDWRYNEQFF.